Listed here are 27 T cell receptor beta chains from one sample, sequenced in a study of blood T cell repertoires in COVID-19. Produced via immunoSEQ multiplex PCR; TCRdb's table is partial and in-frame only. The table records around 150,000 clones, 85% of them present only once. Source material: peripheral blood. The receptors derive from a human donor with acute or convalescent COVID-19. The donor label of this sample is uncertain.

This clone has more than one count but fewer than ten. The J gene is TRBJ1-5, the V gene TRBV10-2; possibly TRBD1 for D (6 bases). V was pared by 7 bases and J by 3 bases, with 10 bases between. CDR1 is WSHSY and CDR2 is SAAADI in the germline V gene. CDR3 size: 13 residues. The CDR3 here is CASMRQANQPQHF. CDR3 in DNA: TGCGCCAGCATGCGACAGGCCAATCAGCCCCAGCATTTT.

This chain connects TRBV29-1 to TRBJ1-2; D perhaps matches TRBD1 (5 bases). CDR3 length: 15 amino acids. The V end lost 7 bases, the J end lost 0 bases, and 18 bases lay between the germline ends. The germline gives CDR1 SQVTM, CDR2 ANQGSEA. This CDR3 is CSARGSTESNYGYTF. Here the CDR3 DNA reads TGCAGCGCCCGTGGCTCGACAGAGTCTAACTATGGCTACACCTTC.

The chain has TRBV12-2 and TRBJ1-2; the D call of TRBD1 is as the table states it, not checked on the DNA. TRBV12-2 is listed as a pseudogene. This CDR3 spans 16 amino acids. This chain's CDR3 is CASRLPPPQSGYGYTF. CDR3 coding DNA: TGTGCAAGTCGCTTGCCCCCCCCACAGTCCGGTTATGGCTACACCTTC.

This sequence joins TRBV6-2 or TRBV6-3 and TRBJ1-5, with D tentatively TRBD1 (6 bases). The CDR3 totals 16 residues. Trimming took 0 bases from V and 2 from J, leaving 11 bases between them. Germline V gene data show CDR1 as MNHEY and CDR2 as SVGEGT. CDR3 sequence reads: CASSYSGGAGNQPQHF. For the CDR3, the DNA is TGTGCCAGCAGTTACTCGGGGGGGGCGGGCAATCAGCCCCAGCATTTT.

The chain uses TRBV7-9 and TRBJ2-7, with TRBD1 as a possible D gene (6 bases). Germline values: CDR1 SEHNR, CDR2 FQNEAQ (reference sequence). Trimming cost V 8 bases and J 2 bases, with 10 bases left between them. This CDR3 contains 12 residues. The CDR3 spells CASGGQPYEQYF. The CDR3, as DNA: TGTGCCAGCGGCGGACAGCCCTACGAGCAGTACTTC.

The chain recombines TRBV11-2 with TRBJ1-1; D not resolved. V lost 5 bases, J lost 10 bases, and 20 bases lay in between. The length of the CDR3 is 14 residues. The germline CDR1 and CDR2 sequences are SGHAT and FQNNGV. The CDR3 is CASSPSLGSLGAFF. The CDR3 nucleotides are TGTGCCAGCAGCCCTAGCTTGGGGAGTTTAGGAGCTTTCTTT.

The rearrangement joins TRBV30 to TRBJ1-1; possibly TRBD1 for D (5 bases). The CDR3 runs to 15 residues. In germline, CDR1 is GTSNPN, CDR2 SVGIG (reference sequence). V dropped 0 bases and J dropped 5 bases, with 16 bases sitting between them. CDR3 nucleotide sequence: TGTGCCTGGAGTGTAGTAGCAGGGTCCAGAACTGAAGCTTTCTTT. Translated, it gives CAWSVVAGSRTEAFF.

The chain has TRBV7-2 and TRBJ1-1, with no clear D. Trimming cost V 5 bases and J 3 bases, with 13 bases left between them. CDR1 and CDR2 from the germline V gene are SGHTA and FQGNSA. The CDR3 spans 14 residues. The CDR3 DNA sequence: TGTGCCAGCAGCCCAAGGCTTGGGCACACTGAAGCTTTCTTT. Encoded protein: CASSPRLGHTEAFF.

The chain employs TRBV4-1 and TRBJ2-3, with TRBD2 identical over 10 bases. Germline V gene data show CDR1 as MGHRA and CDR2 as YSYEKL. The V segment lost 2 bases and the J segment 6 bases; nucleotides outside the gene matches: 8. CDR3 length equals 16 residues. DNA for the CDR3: TGCGCCAGCAGCCAATCGAGCGGGGGGGCGAGGGATACGCAGTATTTT. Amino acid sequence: CASSQSSGGARDTQYF.

CDR3 sequence (DNA): TGCAGCGCCGCACAGGCTCCCTCTGGAAACACCATATATTTT. Its protein is CSAAQAPSGNTIYF. The V gene is TRBV29-1, the J gene TRBJ1-3, with a possible D match to TRBD1 (5 bases). The CDR3 loop spans 14 amino acids. CDR1 is SQVTM, CDR2 ANQGSEA, per germline. V dropped 7 bases and J dropped 0 bases, with 13 bases sitting between them.

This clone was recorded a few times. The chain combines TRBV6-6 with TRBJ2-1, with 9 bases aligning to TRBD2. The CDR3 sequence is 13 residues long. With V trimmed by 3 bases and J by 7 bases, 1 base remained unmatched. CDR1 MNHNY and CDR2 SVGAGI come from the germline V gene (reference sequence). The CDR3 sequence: CASSYLAGNEQFF. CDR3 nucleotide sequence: TGTGCCAGCAGTTATCTAGCGGGGAATGAGCAGTTCTTC.

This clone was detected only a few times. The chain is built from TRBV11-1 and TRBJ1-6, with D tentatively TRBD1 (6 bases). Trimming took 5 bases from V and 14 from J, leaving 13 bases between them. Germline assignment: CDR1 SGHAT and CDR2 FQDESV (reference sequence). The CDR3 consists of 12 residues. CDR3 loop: CASSPGGRTLHF. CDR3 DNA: TGTGCCAGCAGCCCGGGGGGGCGGACCCTCCACTTT.

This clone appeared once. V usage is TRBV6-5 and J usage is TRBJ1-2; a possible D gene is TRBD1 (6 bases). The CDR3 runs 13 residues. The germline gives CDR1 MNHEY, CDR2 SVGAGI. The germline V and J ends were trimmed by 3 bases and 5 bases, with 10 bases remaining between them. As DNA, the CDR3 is TGTGCCAGCAGTTATACAGGGAAATATGGCTACACCTTC. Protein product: CASSYTGKYGYTF.

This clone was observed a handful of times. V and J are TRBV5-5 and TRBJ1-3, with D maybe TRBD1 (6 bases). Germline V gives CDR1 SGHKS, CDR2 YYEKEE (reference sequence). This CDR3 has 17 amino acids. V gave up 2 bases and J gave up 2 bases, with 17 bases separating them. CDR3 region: CASSFTGSVEAGNTIYF. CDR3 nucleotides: TGTGCCAGCAGCTTCACAGGGTCGGTAGAGGCTGGAAACACCATATATTTT.

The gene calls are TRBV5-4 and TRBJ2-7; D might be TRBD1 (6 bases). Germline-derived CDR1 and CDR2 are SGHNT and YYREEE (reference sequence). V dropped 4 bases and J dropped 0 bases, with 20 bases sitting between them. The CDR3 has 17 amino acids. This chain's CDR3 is CASSPARGRSSSYEQYF. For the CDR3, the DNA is TGTGCCAGCAGCCCCGCCAGGGGCCGCTCATCCTCCTACGAGCAGTACTTC.

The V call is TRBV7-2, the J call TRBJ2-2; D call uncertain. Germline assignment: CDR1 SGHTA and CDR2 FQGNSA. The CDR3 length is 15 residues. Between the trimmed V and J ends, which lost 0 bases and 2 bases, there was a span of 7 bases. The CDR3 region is CASSLARQNTGELFF. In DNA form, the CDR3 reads TGTGCCAGCAGCTTAGCGCGGCAAAACACCGGGGAGCTGTTTTTT.

The CDR3 reads CASSPMASSYGYTF. The CDR3 DNA reads TGTGCCAGCAGCCCCATGGCCTCTTCCTATGGCTACACCTTC. V and J are TRBV7-9 and TRBJ1-2; D is unresolved. The CDR3 contains 14 residues. Germline-derived CDR1 and CDR2 are SEHNR and FQNEAQ (reference sequence). Trimming took 5 bases from V and 4 from J, leaving 14 bases between them.

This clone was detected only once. Written as DNA, the CDR3 is TGTGCCAGCAGCACGCGAAGGGGGGGCCGCGCGGGAGCTTTCTTT. Protein: CASSTRRGGRAGAFF. The rearrangement joins TRBV7-2 to TRBJ1-1; a weak D match, TRBD1 (6 bases). The CDR3 runs 15 residues. V was trimmed by 5 bases and J by 10 bases, leaving 23 bases between them. Germline-derived CDR1 and CDR2 are SGHTA and FQGNSA.

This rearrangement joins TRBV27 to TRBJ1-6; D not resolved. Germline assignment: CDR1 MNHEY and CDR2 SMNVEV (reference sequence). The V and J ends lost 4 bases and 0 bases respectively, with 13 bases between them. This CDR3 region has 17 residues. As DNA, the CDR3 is TGTGCCAGCAGTTCATGGGCAGTCAGCTCCTATAATTCACCCCTCCACTTT. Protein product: CASSSWAVSSYNSPLHF.

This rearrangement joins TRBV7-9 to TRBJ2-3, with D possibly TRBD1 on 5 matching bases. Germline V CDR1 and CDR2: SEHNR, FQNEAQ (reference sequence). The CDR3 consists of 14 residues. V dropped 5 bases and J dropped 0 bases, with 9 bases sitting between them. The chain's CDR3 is CASSLQGSTDTQYF. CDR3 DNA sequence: TGTGCCAGCAGCCTCCAGGGAAGCACAGATACGCAGTATTTT.

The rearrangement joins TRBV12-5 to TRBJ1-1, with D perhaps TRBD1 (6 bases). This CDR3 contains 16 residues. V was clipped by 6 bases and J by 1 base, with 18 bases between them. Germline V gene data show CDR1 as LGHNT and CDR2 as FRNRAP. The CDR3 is CASGLTGLTGNTEAFF. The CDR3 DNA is TGTGCTAGTGGCCTCACAGGGTTAACTGGGAACACTGAAGCTTTCTTT.

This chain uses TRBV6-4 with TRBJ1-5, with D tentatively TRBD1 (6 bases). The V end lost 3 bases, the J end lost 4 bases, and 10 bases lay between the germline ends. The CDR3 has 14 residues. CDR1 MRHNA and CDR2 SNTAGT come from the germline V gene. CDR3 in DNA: TGTGCCAGCAGTGAAAGGGGGGGTAATCAGCCCCAGCATTTT. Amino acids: CASSERGGNQPQHF.

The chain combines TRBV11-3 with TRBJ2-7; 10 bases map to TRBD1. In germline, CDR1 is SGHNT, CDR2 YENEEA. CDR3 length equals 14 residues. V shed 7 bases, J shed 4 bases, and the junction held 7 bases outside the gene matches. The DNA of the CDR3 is TGTGCCAGCAACCTTGGACAGGGGGGGTACGAGCAGTACTTC. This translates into CASNLGQGGYEQYF.

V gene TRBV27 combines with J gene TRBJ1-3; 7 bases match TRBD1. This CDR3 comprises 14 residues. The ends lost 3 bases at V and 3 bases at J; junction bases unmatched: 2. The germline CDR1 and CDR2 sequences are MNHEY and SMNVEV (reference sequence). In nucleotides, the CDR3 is TGTGCCAGCAGTTTCACAGGGGATGGAAACACCATATATTTT. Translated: CASSFTGDGNTIYF.

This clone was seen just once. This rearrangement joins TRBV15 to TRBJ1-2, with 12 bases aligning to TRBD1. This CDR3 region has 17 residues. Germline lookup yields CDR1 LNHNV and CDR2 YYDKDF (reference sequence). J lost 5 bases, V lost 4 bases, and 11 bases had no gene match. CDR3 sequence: CATSIPGTGGAGYGYTF. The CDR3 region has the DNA TGTGCCACCAGCATACCCGGGACAGGGGGCGCAGGGTATGGCTACACCTTC.

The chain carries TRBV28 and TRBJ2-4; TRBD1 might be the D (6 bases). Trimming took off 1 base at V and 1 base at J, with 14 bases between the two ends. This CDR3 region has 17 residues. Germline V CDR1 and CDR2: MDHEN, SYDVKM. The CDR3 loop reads CASSLFLGARAKNIQYF. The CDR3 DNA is TGTGCCAGCAGTTTATTCTTGGGGGCAAGGGCCAAAAACATTCAGTACTTC.

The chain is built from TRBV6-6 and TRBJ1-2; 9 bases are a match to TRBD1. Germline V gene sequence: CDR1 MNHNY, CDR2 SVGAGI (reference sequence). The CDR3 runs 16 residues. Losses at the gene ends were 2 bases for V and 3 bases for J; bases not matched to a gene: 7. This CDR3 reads CASSYGGTGNDYGYTF. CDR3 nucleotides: TGTGCCAGCAGTTACGGGGGGACAGGGAACGACTATGGCTACACCTTC.